Reported below is one T cell receptor beta chain. Its target is unknown. This entry is derived from a study of T cell responses to AZD1222 COVID-19 vaccine. Findings and caveats of the study: Repertoires were sampled only after the peak T cell response. Per reports, nearly half of all spike-specific TCRs target regions that are unmutated in variants. Two doses of AZD1222 preceded a rise in Spike-specific TCR breadth and depth. White British people made up most donors, females outnumbered males, and clonal diversity was possibly underestimated.

Only in-frame clones appear in the TCRdb table, and some are missing; sequencing was by immunoSEQ multiplex PCR. The sample lists roughly 170,000 clones, around nine tenths occurring once. The germline V gene has CDR1 MNHEY and CDR2 SVGAGI. The ends were cut back, 2 bases at V and 4 bases at J, with 11 bases in the middle. This CDR3 spans 14 amino acids. The chain carries TRBV6-5 and TRBJ1-1; D gene uncertain. Material: peripheral blood, obtained on day 0 of AZD1222 vaccination. This clonotype was sampled from an adult in good health. The CDR3 sequence is CASSYGGVGTEAFF. CDR3 nucleotide sequence: TGTGCCAGCAGTTACGGTGGGGTAGGCACTGAAGCTTTCTTT.